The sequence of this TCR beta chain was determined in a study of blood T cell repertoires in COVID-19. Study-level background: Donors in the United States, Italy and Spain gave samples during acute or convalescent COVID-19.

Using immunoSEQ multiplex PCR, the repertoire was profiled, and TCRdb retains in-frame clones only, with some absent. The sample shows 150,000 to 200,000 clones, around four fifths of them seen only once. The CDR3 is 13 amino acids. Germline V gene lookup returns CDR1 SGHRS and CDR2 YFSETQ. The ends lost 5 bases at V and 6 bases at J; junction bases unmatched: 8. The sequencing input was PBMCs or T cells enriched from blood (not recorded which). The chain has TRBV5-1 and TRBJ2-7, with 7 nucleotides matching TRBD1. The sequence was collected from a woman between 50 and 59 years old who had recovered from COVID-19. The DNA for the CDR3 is TGCGCCAGCAGTTCAAAGGGGGCGTCCGAGCAGTACTTC. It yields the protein CASSSKGASEQYF.